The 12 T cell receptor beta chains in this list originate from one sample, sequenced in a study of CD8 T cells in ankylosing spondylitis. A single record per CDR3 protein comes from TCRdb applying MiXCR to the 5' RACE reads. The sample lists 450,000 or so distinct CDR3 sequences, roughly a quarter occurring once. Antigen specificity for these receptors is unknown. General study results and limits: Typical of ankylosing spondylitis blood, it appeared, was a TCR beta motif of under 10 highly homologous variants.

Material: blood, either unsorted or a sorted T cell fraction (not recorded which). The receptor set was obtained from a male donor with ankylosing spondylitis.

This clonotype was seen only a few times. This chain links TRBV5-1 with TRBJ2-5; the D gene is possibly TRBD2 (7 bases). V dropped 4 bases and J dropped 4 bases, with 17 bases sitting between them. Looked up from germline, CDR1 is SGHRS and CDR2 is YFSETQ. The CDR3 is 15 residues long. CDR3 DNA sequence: TGCGCCAGCAGCCGCGACTGGGGGGGCTCAGAGACCCAGTACTTC. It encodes CASSRDWGGSETQYF.

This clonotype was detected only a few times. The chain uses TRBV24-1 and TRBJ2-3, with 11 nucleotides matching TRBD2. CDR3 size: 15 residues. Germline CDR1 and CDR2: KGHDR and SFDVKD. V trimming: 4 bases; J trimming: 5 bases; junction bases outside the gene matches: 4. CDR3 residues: CATSDPGTSGDTQYF. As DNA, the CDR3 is TGTGCCACCAGTGACCCCGGGACTAGCGGAGATACGCAGTATTTT.

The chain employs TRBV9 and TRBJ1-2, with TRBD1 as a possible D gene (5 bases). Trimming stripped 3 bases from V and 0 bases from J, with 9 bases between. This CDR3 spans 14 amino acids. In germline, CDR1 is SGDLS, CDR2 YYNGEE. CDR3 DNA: TGTGCCAGCAGCGAGGACATATCTAACTATGGCTACACCTTC. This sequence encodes CASSEDISNYGYTF.

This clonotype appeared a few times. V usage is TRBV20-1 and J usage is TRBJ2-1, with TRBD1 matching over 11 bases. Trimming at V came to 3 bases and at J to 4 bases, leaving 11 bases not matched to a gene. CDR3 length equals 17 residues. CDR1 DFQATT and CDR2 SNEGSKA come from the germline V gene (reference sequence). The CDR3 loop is CSASRNPGQGVYNEQFF. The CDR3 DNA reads TGCAGTGCTAGCAGAAATCCGGGACAGGGGGTTTACAATGAGCAGTTCTTC.

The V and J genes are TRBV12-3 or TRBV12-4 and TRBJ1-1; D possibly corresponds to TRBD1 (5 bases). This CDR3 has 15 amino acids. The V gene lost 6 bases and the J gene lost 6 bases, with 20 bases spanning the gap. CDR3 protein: CASRQGAETPSEAFF. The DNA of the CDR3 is TGTGCCAGCAGGCAGGGTGCTGAAACTCCTTCTGAAGCTTTCTTT.

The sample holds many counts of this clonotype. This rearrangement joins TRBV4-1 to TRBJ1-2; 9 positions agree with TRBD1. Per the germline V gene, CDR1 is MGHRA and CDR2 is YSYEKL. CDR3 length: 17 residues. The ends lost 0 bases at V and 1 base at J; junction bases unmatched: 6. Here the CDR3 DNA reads TGCGCCAGCAGCCAAGAAGCGGGACAGGGACTTAACTATGGCTACACCTTC. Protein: CASSQEAGQGLNYGYTF.

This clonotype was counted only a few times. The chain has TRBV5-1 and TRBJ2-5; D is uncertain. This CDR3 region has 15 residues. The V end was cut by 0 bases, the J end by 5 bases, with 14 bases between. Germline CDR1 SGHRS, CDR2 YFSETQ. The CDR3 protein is CASSLVVGREETQYF. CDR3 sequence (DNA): TGCGCCAGCAGCTTGGTCGTAGGTCGAGAGGAGACCCAGTACTTC.

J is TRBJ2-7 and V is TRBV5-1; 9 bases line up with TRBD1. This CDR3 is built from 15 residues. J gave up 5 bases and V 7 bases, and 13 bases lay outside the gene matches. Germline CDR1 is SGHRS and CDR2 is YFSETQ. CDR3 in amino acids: CASLPGDRASNEQYF. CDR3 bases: TGCGCCAGCCTCCCCGGGGACAGGGCGTCCAACGAGCAGTACTTC.

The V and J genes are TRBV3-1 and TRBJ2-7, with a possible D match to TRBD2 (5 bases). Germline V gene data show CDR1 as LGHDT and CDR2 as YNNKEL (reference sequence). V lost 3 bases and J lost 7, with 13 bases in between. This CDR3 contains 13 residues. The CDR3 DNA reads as TGTGCCAGCAGCCACACTAGTTTGGGGGAGCAGTACGTC. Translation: CASSHTSLGEQYV.

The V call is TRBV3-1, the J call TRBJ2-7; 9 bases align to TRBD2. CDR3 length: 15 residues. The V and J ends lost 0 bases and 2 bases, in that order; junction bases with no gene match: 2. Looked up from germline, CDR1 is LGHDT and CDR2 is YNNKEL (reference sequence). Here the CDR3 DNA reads TGTGCCAGCAGCCAAGAGACTAGCGGAACCTACGAGCAGTACTTC. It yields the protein CASSQETSGTYEQYF.

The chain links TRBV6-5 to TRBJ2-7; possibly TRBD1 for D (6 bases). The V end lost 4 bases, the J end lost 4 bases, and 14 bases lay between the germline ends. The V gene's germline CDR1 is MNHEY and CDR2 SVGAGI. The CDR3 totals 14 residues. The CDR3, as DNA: TGTGCCAGCAGTTTCAGGGACACCCAGTACGAGCAGTACGTC. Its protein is CASSFRDTQYEQYV.

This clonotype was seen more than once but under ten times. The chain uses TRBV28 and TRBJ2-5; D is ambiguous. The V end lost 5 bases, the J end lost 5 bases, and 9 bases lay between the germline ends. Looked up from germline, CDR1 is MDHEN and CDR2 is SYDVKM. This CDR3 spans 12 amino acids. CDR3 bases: TGTGCCAGCAGTATCAGAGTTGAGACCCAGTACTTC. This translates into CASSIRVETQYF.